Reported below is one T cell receptor beta chain. This CDR3 region has 14 residues. Germline values: CDR1 LNHDA, CDR2 SQIVND (reference sequence). V was cut by 3 bases and J by 5 bases, with 14 bases left in between. In the source study's methods: Amplification from reference gene primers served as the basis for estimated nucleated cell counts. Sequencing used immunoSEQ multiplex PCR; TCRdb keeps in-frame clones, though not all of them. The V and J calls and clone size were taken over from that table, and D and trimming were inferred from the DNA. The top ten hold under 9% of the sample, which has around 100,000 clones, over 75% seen once. These data belong to a study of blood T cell repertoires in COVID-19. Overall study: COVID-19 samples from acute and convalescent phases originated in the United States, Italy and Spain. T cells, B-cell-depleted T cells, or PBMCs provided the cDNA or gDNA that served as material.

The chain has TRBV19 and TRBJ2-7; a possible D gene is TRBD1 (5 bases). This TCR derives from a woman in her 70s who had recovered from COVID-19. The sample consisted of peripheral blood. The CDR3 bases are TGTGCCAGTAGTATGCTATGGGGCTCGGACGAGCAGTACTTC. Translating it yields CASSMLWGSDEQYF.